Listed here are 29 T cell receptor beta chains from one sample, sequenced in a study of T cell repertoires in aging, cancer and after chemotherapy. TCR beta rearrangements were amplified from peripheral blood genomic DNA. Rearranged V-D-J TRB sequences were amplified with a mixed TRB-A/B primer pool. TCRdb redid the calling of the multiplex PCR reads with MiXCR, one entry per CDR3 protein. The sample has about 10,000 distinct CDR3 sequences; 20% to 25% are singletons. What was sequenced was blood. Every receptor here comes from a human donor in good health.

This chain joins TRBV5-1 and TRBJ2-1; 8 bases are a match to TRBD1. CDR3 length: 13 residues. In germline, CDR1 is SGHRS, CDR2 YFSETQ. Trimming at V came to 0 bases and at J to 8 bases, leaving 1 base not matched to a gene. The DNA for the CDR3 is TGCGCCAGCAGCTTGGGACAGGGGTATGAGCAGTTCTTC. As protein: CASSLGQGYEQFF.

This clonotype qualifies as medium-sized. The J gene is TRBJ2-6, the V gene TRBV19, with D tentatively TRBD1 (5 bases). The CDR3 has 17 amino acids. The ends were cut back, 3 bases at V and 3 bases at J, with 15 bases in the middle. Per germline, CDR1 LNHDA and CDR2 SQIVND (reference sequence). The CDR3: CASSIGQGVSGANVLTF. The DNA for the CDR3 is TGTGCCAGTAGTATCGGTCAGGGTGTCAGTGGGGCCAACGTCCTGACTTTC.

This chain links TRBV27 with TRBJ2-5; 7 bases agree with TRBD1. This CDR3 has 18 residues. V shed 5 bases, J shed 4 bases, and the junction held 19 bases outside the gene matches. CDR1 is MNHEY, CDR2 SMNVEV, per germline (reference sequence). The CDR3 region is CASSPNRGPLRMGETQYF. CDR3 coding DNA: TGTGCCAGCAGTCCAAACAGGGGCCCTCTTAGGATGGGAGAGACCCAGTACTTC.

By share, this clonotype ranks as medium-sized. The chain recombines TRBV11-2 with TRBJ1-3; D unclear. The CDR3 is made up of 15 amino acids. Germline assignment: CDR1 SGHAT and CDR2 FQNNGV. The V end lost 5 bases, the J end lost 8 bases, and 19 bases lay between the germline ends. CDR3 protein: CASSPVEGRRDTIYF. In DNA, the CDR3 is TGTGCCAGCAGCCCGGTGGAGGGCCGAAGAGACACCATATATTTT.

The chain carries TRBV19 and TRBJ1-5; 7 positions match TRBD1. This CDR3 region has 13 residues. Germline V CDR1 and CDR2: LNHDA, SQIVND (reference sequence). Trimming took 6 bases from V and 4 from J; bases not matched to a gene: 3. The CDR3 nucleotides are TGTGCCAGTAGCCTCAGGGGGAATCAGCCCCAGCATTTT. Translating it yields CASSLRGNQPQHF.

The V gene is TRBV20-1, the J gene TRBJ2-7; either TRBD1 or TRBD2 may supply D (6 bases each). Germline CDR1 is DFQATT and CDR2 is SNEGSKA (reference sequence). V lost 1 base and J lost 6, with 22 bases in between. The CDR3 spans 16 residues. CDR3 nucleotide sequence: TGCAGTGCTAGAGCAACGGGGGCCTGGCGTCTGTCCGAGCAGTACTTC. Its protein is CSARATGAWRLSEQYF.

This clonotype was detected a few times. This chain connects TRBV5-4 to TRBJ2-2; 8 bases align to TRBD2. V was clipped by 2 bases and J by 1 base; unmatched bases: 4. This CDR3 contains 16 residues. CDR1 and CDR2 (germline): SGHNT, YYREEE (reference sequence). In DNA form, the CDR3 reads TGTGCCAGCAGCTTTAATCTAGCGGGGAACACCGGGGAGCTGTTTTTT. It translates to CASSFNLAGNTGELFF.

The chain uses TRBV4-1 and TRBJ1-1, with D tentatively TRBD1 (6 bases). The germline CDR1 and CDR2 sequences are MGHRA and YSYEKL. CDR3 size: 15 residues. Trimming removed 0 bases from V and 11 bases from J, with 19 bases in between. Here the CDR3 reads CASSQDSPRGFVAFF. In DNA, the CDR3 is TGCGCCAGCAGCCAAGACTCGCCCAGGGGTTTCGTGGCTTTCTTT.

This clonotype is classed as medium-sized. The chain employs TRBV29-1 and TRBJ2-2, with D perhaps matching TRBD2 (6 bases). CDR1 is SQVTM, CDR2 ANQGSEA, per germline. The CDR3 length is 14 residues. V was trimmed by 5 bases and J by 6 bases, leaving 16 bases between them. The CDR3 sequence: CSVFGGRSSGELFF. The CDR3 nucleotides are TGCAGCGTTTTTGGAGGGAGGTCCTCCGGGGAGCTGTTTTTT.

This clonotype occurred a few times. The DNA of the CDR3 is TGTGCCAGCAGCCCTCGACCCGACAGCCTTCTTGAGGACATTCAGTACTTC. Translation: CASSPRPDSLLEDIQYF. The chain is built from TRBV7-9 and TRBJ2-4; possible D gene TRBD1, 5 bases. Trimming took 5 bases from V and 8 from J, leaving 25 bases between them. The CDR3 loop spans 17 amino acids. Looked up from germline, CDR1 is SEHNR and CDR2 is FQNEAQ (reference sequence).

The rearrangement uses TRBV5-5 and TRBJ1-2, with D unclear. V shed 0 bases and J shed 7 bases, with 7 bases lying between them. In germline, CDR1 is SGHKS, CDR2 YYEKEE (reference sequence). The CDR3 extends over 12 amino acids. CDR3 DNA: TGTGCCAGCAGCTTGGGGGGAGGTGGCTACACCTTC. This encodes CASSLGGGGYTF. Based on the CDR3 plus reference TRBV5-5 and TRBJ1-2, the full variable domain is DAGVTQSPTHLIKTRGQQVTLRCSPISGHKSVSWYQQVLGQGPQFIFQYYEKEERGRGNFPDRFSARQFPNYSSELNVNALLLGDSALYLCASSLGGGGYTFGSGTRLTVV.

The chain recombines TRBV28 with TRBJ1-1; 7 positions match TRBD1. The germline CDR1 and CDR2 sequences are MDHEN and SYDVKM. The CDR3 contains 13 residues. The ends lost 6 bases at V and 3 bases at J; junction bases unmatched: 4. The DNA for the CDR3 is TGTGCCAGCAGCCAAGACAGGGACACTGAAGCTTTCTTT. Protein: CASSQDRDTEAFF.

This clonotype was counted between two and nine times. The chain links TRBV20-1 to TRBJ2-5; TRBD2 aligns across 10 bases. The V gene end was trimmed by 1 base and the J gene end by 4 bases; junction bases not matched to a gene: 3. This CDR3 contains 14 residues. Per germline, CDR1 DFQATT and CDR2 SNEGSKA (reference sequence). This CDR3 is CSARVASGRETQYF. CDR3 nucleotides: TGCAGTGCTAGAGTTGCTAGCGGGAGAGAGACCCAGTACTTC.

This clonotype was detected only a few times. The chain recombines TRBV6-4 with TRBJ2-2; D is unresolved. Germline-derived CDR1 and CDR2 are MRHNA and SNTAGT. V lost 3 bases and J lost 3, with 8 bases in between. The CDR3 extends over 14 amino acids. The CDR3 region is CASSESLDTGELFF. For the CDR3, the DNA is TGTGCCAGCAGTGAGTCTCTAGACACCGGGGAGCTGTTTTTT.

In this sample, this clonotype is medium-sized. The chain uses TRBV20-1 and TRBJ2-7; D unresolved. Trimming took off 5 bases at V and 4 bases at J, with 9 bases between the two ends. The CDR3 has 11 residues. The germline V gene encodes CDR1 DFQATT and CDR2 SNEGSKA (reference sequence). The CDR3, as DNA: TGCAGTGCTCCAATTATTTACGAGCAGTACTTC. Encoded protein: CSAPIIYEQYF.

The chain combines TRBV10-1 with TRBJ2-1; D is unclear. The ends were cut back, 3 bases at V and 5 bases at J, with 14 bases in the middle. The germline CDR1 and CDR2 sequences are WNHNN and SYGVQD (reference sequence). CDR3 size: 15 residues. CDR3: CASSETQWADNEQFF. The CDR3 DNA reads TGCGCCAGCAGTGAAACCCAGTGGGCCGACAATGAGCAGTTCTTC.

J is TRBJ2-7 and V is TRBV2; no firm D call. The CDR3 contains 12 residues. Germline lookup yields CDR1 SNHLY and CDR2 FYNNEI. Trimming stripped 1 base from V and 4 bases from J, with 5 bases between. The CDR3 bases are TGTGCCAGCAGTGAAGTGGGTTACGAGCAGTACTTC. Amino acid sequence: CASSEVGYEQYF.

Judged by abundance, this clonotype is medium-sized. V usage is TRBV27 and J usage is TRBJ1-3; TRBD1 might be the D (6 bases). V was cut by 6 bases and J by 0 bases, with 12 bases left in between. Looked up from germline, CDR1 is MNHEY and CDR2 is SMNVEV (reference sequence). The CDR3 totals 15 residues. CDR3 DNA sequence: TGTGCCAGCAGACAACAGGGAGGCTCTGGAAACACCATATATTTT. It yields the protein CASRQQGGSGNTIYF.

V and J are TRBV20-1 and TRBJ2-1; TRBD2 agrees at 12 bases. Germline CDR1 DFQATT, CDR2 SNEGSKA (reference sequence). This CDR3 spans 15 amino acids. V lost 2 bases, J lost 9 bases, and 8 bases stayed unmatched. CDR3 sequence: CSARNLAGGPGEQFF. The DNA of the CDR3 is TGCAGTGCTAGAAACCTAGCGGGAGGGCCGGGTGAGCAGTTCTTC.

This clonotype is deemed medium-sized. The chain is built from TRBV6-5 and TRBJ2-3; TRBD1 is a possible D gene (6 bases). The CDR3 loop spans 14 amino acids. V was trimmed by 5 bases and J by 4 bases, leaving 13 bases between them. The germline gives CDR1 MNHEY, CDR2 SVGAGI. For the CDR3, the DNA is TGTGCCAGCAGTGCATCCAGGGGCCCAGATACGCAGTATTTT. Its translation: CASSASRGPDTQYF.

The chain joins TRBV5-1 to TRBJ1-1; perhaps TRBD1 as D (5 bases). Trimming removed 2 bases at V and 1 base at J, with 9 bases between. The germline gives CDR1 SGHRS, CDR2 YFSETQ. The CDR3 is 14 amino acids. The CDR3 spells CASSFQGANTEAFF. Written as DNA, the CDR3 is TGCGCCAGCAGCTTCCAGGGCGCGAACACTGAAGCTTTCTTT.

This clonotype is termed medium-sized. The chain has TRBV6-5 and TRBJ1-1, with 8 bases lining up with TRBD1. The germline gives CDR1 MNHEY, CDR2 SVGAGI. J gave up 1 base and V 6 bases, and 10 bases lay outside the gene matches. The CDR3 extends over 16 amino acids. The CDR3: CASSKTKDRENTEAFF. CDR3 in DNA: TGTGCCAGCAGCAAGACAAAGGACAGGGAGAACACTGAAGCTTTCTTT.

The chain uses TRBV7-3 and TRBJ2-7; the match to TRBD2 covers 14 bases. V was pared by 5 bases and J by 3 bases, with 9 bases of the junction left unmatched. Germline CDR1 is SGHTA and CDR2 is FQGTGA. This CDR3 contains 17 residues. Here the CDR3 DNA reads TGTGCCAGCAGCCCCGGGACTAGCGGGAGAGTAGACTACGAGCAGTACTTC. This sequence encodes CASSPGTSGRVDYEQYF.

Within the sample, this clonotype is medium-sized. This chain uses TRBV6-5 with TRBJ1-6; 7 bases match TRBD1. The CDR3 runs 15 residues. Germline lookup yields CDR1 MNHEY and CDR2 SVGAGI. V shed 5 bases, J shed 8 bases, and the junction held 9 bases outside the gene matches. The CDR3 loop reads CASSLRRDSYSPLHF. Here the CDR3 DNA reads TGTGCCAGCAGTCTTCGCCGGGACAGCTATTCACCCCTCCACTTT.

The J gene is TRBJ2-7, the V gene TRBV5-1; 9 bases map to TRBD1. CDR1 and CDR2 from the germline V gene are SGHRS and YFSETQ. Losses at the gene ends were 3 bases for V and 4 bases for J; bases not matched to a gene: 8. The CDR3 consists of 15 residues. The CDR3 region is CASSYLGQGSYEQYF. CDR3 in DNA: TGCGCCAGCAGCTACCTGGGACAGGGATCTTACGAGCAGTACTTC. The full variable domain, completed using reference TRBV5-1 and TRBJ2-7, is KAGVTQTPRYLIKTRGQQVTLSCSPISGHRSVSWYQQTPGQGLQFLFEYFSETQRNKGNFPGRFSGRQFSNSRSEMNVSTLELGDSALYLCASSYLGQGSYEQYFGPGTRLTVT.

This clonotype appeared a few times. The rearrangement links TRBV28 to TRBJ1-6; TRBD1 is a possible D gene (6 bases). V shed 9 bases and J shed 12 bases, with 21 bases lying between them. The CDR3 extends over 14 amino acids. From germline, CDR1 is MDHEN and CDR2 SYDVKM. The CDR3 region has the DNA TGTGCCAGTGTCCTATTGCAGGGGAGCGGACCCCTCCACTTT. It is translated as CASVLLQGSGPLHF.

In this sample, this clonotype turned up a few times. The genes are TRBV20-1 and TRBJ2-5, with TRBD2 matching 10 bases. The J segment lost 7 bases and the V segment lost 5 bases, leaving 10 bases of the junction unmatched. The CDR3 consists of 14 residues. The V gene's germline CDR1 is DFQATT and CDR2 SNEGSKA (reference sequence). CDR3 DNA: TGCAGTGCTCCCGGCTATATAGCGGGGGGGACCCAGTACTTC. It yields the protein CSAPGYIAGGTQYF.

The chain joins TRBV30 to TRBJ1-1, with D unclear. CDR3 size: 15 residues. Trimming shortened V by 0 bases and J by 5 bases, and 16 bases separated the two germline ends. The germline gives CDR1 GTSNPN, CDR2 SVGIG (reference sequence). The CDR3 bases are TGTGCCTGGAGTGTACTAGAGCCCCCGGGGACTGAAGCTTTCTTT. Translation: CAWSVLEPPGTEAFF.

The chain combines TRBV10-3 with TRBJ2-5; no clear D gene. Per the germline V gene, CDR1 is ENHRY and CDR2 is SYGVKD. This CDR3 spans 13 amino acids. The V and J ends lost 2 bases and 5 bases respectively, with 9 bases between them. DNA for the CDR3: TGTGCCATCAGTGAGGGGGTCTCGGAGACCCAGTACTTC. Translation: CAISEGVSETQYF.